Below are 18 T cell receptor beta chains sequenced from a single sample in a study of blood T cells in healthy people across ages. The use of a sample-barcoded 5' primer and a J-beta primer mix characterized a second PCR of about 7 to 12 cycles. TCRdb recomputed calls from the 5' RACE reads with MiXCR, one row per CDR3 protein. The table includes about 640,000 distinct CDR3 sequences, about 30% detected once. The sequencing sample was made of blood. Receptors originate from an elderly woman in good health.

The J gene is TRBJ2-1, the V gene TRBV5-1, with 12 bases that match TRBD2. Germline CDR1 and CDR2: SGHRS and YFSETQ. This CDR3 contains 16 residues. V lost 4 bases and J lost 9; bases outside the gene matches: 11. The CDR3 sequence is CASSAKPGLAGSEQFF. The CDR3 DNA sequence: TGCGCCAGCAGCGCAAAGCCGGGACTAGCGGGTAGTGAGCAGTTCTTC.

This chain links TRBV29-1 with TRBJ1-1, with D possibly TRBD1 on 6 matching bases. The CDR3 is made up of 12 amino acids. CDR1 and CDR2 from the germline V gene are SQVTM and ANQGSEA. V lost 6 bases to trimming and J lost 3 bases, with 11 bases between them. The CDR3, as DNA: TGCAGCGTCCAAAGGGGGGACACTGAAGCTTTCTTT. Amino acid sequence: CSVQRGDTEAFF.

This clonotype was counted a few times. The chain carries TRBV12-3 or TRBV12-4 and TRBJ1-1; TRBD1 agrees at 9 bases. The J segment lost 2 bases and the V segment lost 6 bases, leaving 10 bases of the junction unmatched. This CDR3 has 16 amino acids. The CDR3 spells CASRGDRAILNTEAFF. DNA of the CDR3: TGTGCCAGCAGGGGGGACAGGGCGATACTCAACACTGAAGCTTTCTTT.

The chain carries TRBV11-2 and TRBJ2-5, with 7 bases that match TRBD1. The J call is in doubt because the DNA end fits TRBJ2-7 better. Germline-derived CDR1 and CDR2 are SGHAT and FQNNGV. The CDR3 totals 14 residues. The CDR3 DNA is TGTGCCAGCAGCTTAGAAGGCAGGGGGTACGAGCAGTACTTC. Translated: CASSLEGRGYEQYF.

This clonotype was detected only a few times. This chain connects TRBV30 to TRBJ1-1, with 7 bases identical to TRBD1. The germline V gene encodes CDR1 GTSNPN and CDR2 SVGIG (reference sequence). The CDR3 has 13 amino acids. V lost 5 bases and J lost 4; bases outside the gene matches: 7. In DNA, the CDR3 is TGTGCCTGGGGGGGACAGAGCAGCACTGAAGCTTTCTTT. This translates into CAWGGQSSTEAFF.

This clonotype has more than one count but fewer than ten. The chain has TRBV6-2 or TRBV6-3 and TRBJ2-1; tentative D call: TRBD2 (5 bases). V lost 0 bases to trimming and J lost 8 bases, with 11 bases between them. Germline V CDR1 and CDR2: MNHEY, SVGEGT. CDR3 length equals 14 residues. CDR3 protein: CASSYSRGCYEQFF. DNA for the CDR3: TGTGCCAGCAGTTACTCGAGAGGGTGCTATGAGCAGTTCTTC.

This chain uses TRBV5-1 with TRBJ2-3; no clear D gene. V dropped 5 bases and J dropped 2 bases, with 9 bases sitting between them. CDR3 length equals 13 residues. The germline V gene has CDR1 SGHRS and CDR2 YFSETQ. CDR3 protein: CASRTFYTDTQYF. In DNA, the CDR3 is TGCGCCAGCAGGACTTTTTACACAGATACGCAGTATTTT.

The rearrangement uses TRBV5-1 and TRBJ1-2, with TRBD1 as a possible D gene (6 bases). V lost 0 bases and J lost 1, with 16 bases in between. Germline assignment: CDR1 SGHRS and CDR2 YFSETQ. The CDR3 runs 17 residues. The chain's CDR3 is CASSLAGNRDINYGYTF. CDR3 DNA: TGCGCCAGCAGCTTGGCAGGCAATCGGGACATTAACTATGGCTACACCTTC. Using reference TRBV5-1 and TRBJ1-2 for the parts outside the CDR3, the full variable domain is KAGVTQTPRYLIKTRGQQVTLSCSPISGHRSVSWYQQTPGQGLQFLFEYFSETQRNKGNFPGRFSGRQFSNSRSEMNVSTLELGDSALYLCASSLAGNRDINYGYTFGSGTRLTVV.

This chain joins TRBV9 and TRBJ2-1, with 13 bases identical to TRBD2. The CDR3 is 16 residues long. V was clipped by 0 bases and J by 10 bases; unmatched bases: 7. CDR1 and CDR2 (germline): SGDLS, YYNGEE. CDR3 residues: CASSVAGTSGATEQFF. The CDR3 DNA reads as TGTGCCAGCAGCGTAGCCGGGACTAGCGGGGCTACGGAGCAGTTCTTC.

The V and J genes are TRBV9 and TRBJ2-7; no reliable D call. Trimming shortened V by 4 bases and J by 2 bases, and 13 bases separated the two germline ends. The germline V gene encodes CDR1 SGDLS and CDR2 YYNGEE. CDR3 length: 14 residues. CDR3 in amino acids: CASSPLPAAYEQYF. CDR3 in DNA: TGTGCCAGCAGCCCCCTCCCCGCGGCCTACGAGCAGTACTTC.

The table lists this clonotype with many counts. The CDR3 sequence: CASSQDAGADQPQHF. CDR3 bases: TGCGCCAGCAGCCAAGACGCCGGGGCGGATCAGCCCCAGCATTTT. The chain employs TRBV4-3 and TRBJ1-5; D may be TRBD1 (5 bases). Germline V lookup: CDR1 LGHNA, CDR2 YSLEER. The ends were cut back, 0 bases at V and 5 bases at J, with 11 bases in the middle. The CDR3 sequence is 15 residues long.

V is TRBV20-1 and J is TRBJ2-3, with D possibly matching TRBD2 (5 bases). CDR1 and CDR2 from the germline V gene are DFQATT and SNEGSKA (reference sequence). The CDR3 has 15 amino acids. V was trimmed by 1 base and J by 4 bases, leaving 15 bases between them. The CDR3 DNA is TGCAGTGCTAGAGTTCTGGGAGCGATACCAGATACGCAGTATTTT. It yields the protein CSARVLGAIPDTQYF.

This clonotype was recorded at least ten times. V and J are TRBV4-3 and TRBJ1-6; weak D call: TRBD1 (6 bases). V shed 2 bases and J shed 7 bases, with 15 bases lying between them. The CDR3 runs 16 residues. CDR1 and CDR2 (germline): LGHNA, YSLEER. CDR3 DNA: TGCGCCAGCAGCCAAAGCCCTCAGGGGATCAATTCACCCCTCCACTTT. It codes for CASSQSPQGINSPLHF.

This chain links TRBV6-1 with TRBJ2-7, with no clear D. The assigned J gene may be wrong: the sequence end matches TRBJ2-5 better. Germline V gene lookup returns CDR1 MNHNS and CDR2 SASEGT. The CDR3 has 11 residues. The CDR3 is CASRDGGTQYF. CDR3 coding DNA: TGTGCCAGCAGGGACGGCGGGACCCAGTACTTC.

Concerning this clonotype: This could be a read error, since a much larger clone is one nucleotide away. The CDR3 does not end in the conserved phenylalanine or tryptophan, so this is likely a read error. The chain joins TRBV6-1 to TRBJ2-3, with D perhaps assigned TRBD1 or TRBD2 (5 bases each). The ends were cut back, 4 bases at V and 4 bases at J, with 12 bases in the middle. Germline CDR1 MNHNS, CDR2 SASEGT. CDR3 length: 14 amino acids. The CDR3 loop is CASSGRGRPDTQYL. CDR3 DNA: TGTGCCAGCAGTGGAAGGGGACGACCAGATACGCAGTATTTG.

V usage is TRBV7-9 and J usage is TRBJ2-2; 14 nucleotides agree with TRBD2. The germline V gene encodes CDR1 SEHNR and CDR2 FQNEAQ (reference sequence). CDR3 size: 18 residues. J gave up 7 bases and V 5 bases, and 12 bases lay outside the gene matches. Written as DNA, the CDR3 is TGTGCCAGCAGCCCCGACTCCGGACTAGCGGGGGGCAACGGGGAGCTGTTTTTT. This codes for CASSPDSGLAGGNGELFF.

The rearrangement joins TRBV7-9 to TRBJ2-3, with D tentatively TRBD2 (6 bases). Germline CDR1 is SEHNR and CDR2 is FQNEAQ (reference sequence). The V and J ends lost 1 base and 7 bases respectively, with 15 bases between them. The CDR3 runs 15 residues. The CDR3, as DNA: TGTGCCAGCAGCTTAGAAATCCGGGAGCGGCATACGCAGTATTTT. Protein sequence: CASSLEIRERHTQYF.

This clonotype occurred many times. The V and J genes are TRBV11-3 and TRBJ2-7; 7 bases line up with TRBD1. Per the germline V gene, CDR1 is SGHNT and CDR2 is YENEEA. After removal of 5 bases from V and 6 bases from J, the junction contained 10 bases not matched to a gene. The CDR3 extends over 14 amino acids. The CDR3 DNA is TGTGCCAGCAGCCCTAGGGACGCAGGGGGCGAGCAGTACTTC. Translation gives CASSPRDAGGEQYF.